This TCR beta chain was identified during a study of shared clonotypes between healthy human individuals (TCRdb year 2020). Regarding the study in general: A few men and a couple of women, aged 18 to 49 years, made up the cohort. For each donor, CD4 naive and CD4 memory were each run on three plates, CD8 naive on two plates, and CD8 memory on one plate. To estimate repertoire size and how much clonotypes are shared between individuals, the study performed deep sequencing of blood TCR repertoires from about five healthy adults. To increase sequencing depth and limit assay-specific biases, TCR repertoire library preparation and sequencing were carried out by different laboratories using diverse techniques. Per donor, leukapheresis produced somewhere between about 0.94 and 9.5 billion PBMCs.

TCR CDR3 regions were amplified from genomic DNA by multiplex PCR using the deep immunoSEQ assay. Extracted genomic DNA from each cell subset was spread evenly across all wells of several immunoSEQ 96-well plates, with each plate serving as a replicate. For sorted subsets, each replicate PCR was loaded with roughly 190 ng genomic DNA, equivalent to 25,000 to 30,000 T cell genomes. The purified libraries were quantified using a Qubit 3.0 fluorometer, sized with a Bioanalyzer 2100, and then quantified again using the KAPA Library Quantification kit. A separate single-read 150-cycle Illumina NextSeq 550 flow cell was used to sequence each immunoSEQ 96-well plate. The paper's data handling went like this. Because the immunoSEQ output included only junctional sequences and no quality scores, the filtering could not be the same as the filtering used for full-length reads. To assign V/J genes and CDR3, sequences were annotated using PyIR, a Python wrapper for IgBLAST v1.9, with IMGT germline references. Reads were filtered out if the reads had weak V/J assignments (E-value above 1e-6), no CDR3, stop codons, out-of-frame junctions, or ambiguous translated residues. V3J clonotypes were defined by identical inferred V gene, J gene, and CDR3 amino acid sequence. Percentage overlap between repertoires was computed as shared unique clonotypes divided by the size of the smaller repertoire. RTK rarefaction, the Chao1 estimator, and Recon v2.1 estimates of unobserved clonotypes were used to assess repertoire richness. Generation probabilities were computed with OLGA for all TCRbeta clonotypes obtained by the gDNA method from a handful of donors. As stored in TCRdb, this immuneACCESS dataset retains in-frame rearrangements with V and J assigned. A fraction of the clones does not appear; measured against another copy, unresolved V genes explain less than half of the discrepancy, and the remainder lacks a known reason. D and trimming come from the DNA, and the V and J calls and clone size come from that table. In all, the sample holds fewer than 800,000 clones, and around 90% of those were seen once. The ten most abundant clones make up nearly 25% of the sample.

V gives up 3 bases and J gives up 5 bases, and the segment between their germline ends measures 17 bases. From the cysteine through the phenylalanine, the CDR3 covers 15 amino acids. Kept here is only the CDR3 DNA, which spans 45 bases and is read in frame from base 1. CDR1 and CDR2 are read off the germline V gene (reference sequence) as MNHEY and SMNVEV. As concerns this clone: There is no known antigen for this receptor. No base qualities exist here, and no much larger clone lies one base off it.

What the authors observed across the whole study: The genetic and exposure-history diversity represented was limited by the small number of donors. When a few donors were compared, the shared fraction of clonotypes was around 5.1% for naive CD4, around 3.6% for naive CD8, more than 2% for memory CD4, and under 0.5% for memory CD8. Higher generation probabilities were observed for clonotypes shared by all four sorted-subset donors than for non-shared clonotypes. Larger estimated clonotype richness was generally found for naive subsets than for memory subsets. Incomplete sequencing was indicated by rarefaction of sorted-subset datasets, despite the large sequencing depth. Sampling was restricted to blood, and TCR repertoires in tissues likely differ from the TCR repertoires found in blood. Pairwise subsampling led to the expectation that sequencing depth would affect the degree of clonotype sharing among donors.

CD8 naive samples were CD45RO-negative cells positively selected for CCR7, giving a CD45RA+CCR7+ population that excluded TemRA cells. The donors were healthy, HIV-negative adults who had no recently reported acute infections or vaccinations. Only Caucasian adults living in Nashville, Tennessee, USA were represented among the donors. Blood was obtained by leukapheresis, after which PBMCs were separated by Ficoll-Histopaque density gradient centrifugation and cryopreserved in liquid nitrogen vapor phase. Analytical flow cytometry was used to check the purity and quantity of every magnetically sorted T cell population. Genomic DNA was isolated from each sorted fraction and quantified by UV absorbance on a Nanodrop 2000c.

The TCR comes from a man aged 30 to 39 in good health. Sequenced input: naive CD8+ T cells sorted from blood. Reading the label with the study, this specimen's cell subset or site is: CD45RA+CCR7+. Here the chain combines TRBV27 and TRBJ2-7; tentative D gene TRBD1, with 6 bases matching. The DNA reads TGTGCCAGCAGTTTGTTTTTCACAGGGAAGGACGAGCAGTACTTC. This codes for CASSLFFTGKDEQYF.